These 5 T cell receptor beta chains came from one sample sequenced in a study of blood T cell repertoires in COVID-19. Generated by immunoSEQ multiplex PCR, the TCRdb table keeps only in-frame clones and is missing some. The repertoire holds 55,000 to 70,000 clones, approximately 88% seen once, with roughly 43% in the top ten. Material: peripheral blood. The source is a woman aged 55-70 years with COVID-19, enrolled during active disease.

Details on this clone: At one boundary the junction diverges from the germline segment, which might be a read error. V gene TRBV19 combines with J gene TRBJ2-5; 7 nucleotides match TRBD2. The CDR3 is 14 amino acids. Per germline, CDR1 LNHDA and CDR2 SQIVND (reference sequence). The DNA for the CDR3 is TGTGCCAGTAGTACCCGGGACTACCAAGGGACCCAGTACTTC. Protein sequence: CASSTRDYQGTQYF. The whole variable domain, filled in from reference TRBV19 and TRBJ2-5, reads DGGITQSPKYLFRKEGQNVTLSCEQNLNHDAMYWYRQDPGQGLRLIYYSQIVNDFQKGDIAEGYSVSREKKESFPLTVTSAQKNPTAFYLCASSTRDYQGTQYFGPGTRLLVL.

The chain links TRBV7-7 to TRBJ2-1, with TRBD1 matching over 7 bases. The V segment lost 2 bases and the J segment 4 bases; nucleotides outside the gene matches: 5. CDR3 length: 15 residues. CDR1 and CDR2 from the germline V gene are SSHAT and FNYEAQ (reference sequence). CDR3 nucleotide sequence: TGTGCCAGCAGCTTAAGGTTGACAGGGTACAATGAGCAGTTCTTC. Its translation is CASSLRLTGYNEQFF. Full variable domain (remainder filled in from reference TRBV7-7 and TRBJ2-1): GAGVSQSPRYKVTKRGQDVTLRCDPISSHATLYWYQQALGQGPEFLTYFNYEAQPDKSGLPSDRFSAERPEGSISTLTIQRTEQRDSAMYRCASSLRLTGYNEQFFGPGTRLTVL.

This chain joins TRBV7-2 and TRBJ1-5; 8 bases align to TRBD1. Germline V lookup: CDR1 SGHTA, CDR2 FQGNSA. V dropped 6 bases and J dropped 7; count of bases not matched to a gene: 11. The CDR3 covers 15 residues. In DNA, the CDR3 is TGTGCCAGCAGTAAAGGGGGACAGGTCACCCAGCCCCAGCATTTT. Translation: CASSKGGQVTQPQHF.

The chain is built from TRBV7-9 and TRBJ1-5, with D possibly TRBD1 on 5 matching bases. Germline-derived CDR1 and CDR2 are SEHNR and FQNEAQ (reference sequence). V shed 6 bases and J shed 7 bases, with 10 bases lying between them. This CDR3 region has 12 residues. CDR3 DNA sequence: TGTGCCAGCAGTGACGGGGGACAGCCCCAGCATTTT. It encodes CASSDGGQPQHF.

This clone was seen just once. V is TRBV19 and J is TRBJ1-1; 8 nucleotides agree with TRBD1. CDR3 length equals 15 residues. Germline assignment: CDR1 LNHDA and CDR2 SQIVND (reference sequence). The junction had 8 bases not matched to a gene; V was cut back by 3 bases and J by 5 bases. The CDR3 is CASSIESTGGTEAFF. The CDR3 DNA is TGTGCCAGTAGTATCGAGAGCACAGGGGGGACTGAAGCTTTCTTT.